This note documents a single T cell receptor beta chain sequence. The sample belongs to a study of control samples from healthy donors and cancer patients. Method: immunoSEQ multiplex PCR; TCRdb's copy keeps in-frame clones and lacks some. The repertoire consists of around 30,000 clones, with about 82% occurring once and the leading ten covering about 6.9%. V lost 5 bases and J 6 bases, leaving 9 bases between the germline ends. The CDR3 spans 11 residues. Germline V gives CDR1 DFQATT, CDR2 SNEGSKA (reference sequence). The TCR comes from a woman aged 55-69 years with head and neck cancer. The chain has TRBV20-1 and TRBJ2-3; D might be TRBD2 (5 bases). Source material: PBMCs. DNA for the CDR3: TGCAGTGCTGGACTCGCGGATACGCAGTATTTT. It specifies CSAGLADTQYF.